This TCR beta chain originates from a study of human T cells and chemical hapten exposure. This clonotype showed up just a few times. Its antigen is undetermined. Within the library, unique molecular identifiers were attached to each individual cDNA molecule. TCRdb called the RACE reads again in MiXCR, with one record for every CDR3 protein. The sample carries more than 100,000 distinct CDR3 sequences, roughly 13% recorded once. Trimming stripped 7 bases from V and 4 bases from J, with 14 bases between. CDR1 SEHNR and CDR2 FQNEAQ come from the germline V gene (reference sequence). The CDR3 totals 14 residues. Study-wide results and caveats: It should be noted that donors had alopecia, so their immune response may differ from healthy people's. Controls had significantly fewer large CDR3 similarity clusters than were formed by expanded TCRs.

Time point indicated: pre-sensitization, week 0. The sample's treatment: therapeutic diphenylcyclopropenone sensitization with weekly scalp DPC. The chain recombines TRBV7-9 with TRBJ2-1; D possibly corresponds to TRBD1 (5 bases). Sequenced here: whole blood, sampled in connection with sensitization to the hapten diphenylcyclopropenone (DPC). This clonotype was sampled from a woman under 30 with alopecia areata. Some clones in this sample may be carry-over from other donors' samples. CDR3 sequence: CASTHTGFYNEQFF. CDR3 sequence (DNA): TGTGCCAGCACTCATACAGGCTTTTACAATGAGCAGTTCTTC. Looking up the rest from reference TRBV7-9 and TRBJ2-1 gives the full variable domain: DTGVSQNPRHKITKRGQNVTFRCDPISEHNRLYWYRQTLGQGPEFLTYFQNEAQLEKSRLLSDRFSAERPKGSFSTLEIQRTEQGDSAMYLCASTHTGFYNEQFFGPGTRLTVL.